The subject of this entry is one TCR beta chain. The sample comes from a study of blood T cell repertoires in COVID-19. TCRdb's table, derived via immunoSEQ multiplex PCR, lists solely in-frame clones and lacks some. Of approximately 60,000 clones in the sample, 70% to 80% were seen once. The ends lost 4 bases at V and 4 bases at J; junction bases unmatched: 3. This CDR3 is 14 amino acids long. Germline V CDR1 and CDR2: LNHDA, SQIVND (reference sequence). Sequenced input: peripheral blood. The sequence derives from a man between 45 and 60 years old with active or convalescent COVID-19. V is TRBV19 and J is TRBJ2-7; 11 positions agree with TRBD2. CDR3 protein: CASSKTSGVYEQYF. CDR3 coding DNA: TGTGCCAGTAGTAAGACTAGCGGGGTTTACGAGCAGTACTTC. The variable domain in full, completed from reference TRBV19 and TRBJ2-7, reads DGGITQSPKYLFRKEGQNVTLSCEQNLNHDAMYWYRQDPGQGLRLIYYSQIVNDFQKGDIAEGYSVSREKKESFPLTVTSAQKNPTAFYLCASSKTSGVYEQYFGPGTRLTVT.